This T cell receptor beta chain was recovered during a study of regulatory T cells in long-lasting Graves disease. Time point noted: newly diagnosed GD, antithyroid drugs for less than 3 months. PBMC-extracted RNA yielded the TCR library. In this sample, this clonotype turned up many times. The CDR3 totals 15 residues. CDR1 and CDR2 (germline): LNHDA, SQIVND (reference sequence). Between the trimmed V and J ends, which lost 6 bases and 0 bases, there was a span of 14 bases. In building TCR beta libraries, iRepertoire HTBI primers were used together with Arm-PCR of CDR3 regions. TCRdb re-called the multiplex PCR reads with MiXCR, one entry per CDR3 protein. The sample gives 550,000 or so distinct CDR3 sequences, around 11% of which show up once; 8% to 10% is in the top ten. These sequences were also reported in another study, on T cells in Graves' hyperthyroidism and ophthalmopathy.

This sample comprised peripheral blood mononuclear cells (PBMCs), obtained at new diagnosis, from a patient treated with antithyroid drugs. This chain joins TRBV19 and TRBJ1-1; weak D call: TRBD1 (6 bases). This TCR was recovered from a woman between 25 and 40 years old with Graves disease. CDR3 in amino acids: CASSTLAGVNTEAFF. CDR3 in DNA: TGTGCCAGTAGCACCTTGGCAGGGGTGAACACTGAAGCTTTCTTT.